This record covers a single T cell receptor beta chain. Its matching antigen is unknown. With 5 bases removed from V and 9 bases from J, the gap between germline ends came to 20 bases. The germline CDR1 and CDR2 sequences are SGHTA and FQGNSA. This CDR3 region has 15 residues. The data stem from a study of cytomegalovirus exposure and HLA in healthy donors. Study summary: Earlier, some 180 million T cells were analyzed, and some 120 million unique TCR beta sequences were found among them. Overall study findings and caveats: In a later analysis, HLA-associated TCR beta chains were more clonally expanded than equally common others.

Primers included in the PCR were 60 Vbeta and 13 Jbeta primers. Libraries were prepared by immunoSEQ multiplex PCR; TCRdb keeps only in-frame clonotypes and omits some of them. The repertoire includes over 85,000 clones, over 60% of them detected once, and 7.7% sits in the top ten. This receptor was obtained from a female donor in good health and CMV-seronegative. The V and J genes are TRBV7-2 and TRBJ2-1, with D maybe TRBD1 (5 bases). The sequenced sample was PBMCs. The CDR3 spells CASSPTTLTAGEQFF. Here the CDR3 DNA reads TGTGCCAGCAGCCCCACGACTTTGACAGCTGGTGAGCAGTTCTTC. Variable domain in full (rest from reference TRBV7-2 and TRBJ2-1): GAGVSQSPSNKVTEKGKDVELRCDPISGHTALYWYRQSLGQGLEFLIYFQGNSAPDKSGLPSDRFSAERTGGSVSTLTIQRTQQEDSAVYLCASSPTTLTAGEQFFGPGTRLTVL.